Following are 30 T cell receptor beta chains from one sample sequenced in a study of CD8 T cells in Susac syndrome (dated by TCRdb to about 2019). Receptors were amplified or captured by the immunoSEQ multiplex PCR assay. RNA was extracted using the RNeasy kit, and roughly 0.5 to 1 ug of the RNA was reverse transcribed with random hexamers. Using fastp trimming at Q25 and MiXCR clonotype assembly, TCRdb reanalyzed the public sequencing data and kept in-frame beta chains. Rows are combined by CDR3 protein, so each entry shows the most common genes and DNA. For this sample the table gives about 150,000 distinct CDR3 sequences, of which approximately 94% were detected only once. About 0.08% of the sample goes to the ten largest clones. The specimen sequenced was CD4+ T cells from PBMCs. The receptors were gathered from a human donor with Susac syndrome.

The chain links TRBV6-6 to TRBJ2-2, with no clear D. The V end was cut by 0 bases, the J end by 2 bases, with 7 bases between. Germline CDR1 is MNHNY and CDR2 is SVGAGI (reference sequence). The CDR3 is made up of 15 amino acids. This CDR3 is CASSYSTINTGELFF. CDR3 sequence (DNA): TGTGCCAGCAGTTACTCGACGATCAACACCGGGGAGCTGTTTTTT.

The V and J genes are TRBV3-1 and TRBJ2-3; D is perhaps TRBD1 or TRBD2 (5 bases each). The CDR3 spans 15 residues. Germline assignment: CDR1 LGHDT and CDR2 YNNKEL (reference sequence). V was shortened by 1 base and J by 6 bases, with 14 bases between the two germline ends. In nucleotides, the CDR3 is TGTGCCAGCAGCCAAGTAAGGGACCTCCTGGATACGCAGTATTTT. It specifies CASSQVRDLLDTQYF.

The rearrangement joins TRBV19 to TRBJ2-3; D unresolved. CDR1 is LNHDA, CDR2 SQIVND, per germline (reference sequence). V gave up 6 bases and J gave up 2 bases, with 9 bases separating them. The CDR3 is 13 residues long. The CDR3 coding sequence is TGTGCCAGTAGCCCCGCAAACACAGATACGCAGTATTTT. Residues: CASSPANTDTQYF.

The V gene is TRBV25-1, the J gene TRBJ1-2; the match to TRBD1 covers 8 bases. The V segment lost 5 bases and the J segment 3 bases; nucleotides outside the gene matches: 5. The germline V gene encodes CDR1 MGHDK and CDR2 SYGVNS. This CDR3 is built from 14 residues. Written as DNA, the CDR3 is TGTGCCAGCAGTCGGACAGGGCGGGACTATGGCTACACCTTC. Translating it yields CASSRTGRDYGYTF.

The chain carries TRBV25-1 and TRBJ2-1, with 8 bases aligning to TRBD2. J was trimmed by 4 bases and V by 3 bases; bases with no gene match: 8. This CDR3 has 16 amino acids. The V gene's germline CDR1 is MGHDK and CDR2 SYGVNS. The CDR3 spells CASSEGAGEGYNEQFF. CDR3 nucleotides: TGTGCCAGCAGTGAGGGAGCGGGAGAAGGTTACAATGAGCAGTTCTTC. Combining the CDR3 with reference TRBV25-1 and TRBJ2-1 gives the whole variable domain EADIYQTPRYLVIGTGKKITLECSQTMGHDKMYWYQQDPGMELHLIHYSYGVNSTEKGDLSSESTVSRIRTEHFPLTLESARPSHTSQYLCASSEGAGEGYNEQFFGPGTRLTVL.

The genes are TRBV14 and TRBJ2-2, with D perhaps matching TRBD2 (6 bases). V lost 0 bases and J lost 6, with 11 bases in between. The CDR3 is 15 residues long. Looked up from germline, CDR1 is SGHDN and CDR2 is FVKESK. CDR3 loop: CASSQEWRRAGELFF. For the CDR3, the DNA is TGTGCCAGCAGCCAAGAGTGGAGGAGGGCCGGGGAGCTGTTTTTT.

This chain links TRBV9 with TRBJ2-7; 10 bases align to TRBD1. This CDR3 contains 15 residues. Germline V gene sequence: CDR1 SGDLS, CDR2 YYNGEE. Germline trimming cut 2 bases from V and 1 base from J; bases unmatched to any gene: 3. The CDR3 protein is CASSVGGQGSYEQYF. The CDR3 bases are TGTGCCAGCAGCGTGGGGGGACAGGGGTCCTACGAGCAGTACTTC.

The chain combines TRBV20-1 with TRBJ2-1, with D maybe TRBD2 (6 bases). From germline, CDR1 is DFQATT and CDR2 SNEGSKA (reference sequence). This CDR3 has 13 residues. V lost 7 bases, J lost 5 bases, and 15 bases lay in between. CDR3 sequence reads: CSETGLTNNEQFF. The CDR3 DNA sequence: TGCAGTGAGACGGGACTTACTAACAATGAGCAGTTCTTC.

This chain links TRBV6-1 with TRBJ2-7; D not resolved. CDR3 length equals 12 residues. CDR1 and CDR2 (germline): MNHNS, SASEGT. V shed 8 bases and J shed 0 bases, with 8 bases lying between them. The CDR3 DNA reads TGTGCCAGCGGGGAATACTCCTACGAGCAGTACTTC. This translates into CASGEYSYEQYF.

The V call is TRBV20-1, the J call TRBJ2-1; 9 nucleotides agree with TRBD1. Per the germline V gene, CDR1 is DFQATT and CDR2 is SNEGSKA (reference sequence). This CDR3 is 14 amino acids long. V gave up 7 bases and J gave up 6 bases; unmatched junction bases: 10. This CDR3 reads CSGDPGQGLNEQFF. Written as DNA, the CDR3 is TGCAGTGGAGACCCGGGACAGGGCCTCAATGAGCAGTTCTTC.

This chain joins TRBV28 and TRBJ2-1; D remains ambiguous. The V gene's germline CDR1 is MDHEN and CDR2 SYDVKM. This CDR3 is built from 15 residues. Trimming pared 2 bases from V and 4 bases from J, leaving 12 bases between. The CDR3 sequence is CASSLVGSRYNEQFF. DNA of the CDR3: TGTGCCAGCAGTTTAGTTGGCTCTAGGTACAATGAGCAGTTCTTC.

J is TRBJ1-2 and V is TRBV10-3; D gene uncertain. V shed 6 bases and J shed 2 bases, with 13 bases lying between them. This CDR3 is 14 amino acids long. Per germline, CDR1 ENHRY and CDR2 SYGVKD. The CDR3 spells CAISKGSGNYGYTF. Written as DNA, the CDR3 is TGTGCCATCAGCAAAGGGTCGGGCAACTATGGCTACACCTTC.

This sequence joins TRBV3-1 and TRBJ2-7; D call uncertain. V was clipped by 0 bases and J by 0 bases, with 9 bases between them. This CDR3 has 15 amino acids. Germline values: CDR1 LGHDT, CDR2 YNNKEL (reference sequence). The CDR3 region is CASSQDVGGSYEQYF. In DNA, the CDR3 is TGTGCCAGCAGCCAAGATGTAGGCGGCTCCTACGAGCAGTACTTC.

This clonotype has only one observation. The rearrangement joins TRBV19 to TRBJ2-1, with a possible D match to TRBD1 (6 bases). The CDR3 sequence is 11 residues long. Germline CDR1 is LNHDA and CDR2 is SQIVND (reference sequence). With 5 bases removed from V and 12 bases from J, the gap between germline ends came to 11 bases. The CDR3 nucleotides read TGTGCCAGTAGTCAGGACAGTGGGCAGTTCTTC. Translation: CASSQDSGQFF. The full variable domain, with the rest looked up from reference TRBV19 and TRBJ2-1, is DGGITQSPKYLFRKEGQNVTLSCEQNLNHDAMYWYRQDPGQGLRLIYYSQIVNDFQKGDIAEGYSVSREKKESFPLTVTSAQKNPTAFYLCASSQDSGQFFGPGTRLTVL.

The chain employs TRBV28 and TRBJ2-1; unclear D gene. The CDR3 sequence is 11 residues long. Looked up from germline, CDR1 is MDHEN and CDR2 is SYDVKM. V dropped 11 bases and J dropped 6 bases, with 11 bases sitting between them. DNA for the CDR3: TGTGCCTGTAGTTATATCAATGAGCAGTTCTTC. As protein: CACSYINEQFF.

The J gene is TRBJ2-2, the V gene TRBV29-1; D gene ambiguous. Germline CDR1 and CDR2: SQVTM and ANQGSEA. The V end lost 7 bases, the J end lost 4 bases, and 7 bases lay between the germline ends. CDR3 length: 11 amino acids. The DNA for the CDR3 is TGCAGCGCCGGCCCCACCGGGGAGCTGTTTTTT. Amino acid sequence: CSAGPTGELFF.

The gene calls are TRBV7-2 and TRBJ2-2, with 7 bases fitting TRBD1. V lost 2 bases to trimming and J lost 1 base; unmatched junction nucleotides: 1. Germline V gene data show CDR1 as SGHTA and CDR2 as FQGNSA. This CDR3 has 15 residues. The CDR3 loop is CASSLRDRNTGELFF. Here the CDR3 DNA reads TGTGCCAGCAGCTTAAGGGACAGGAACACCGGGGAGCTGTTTTTT.

The chain has TRBV7-8 and TRBJ1-1; D perhaps matches TRBD1 (6 bases). V was clipped by 5 bases and J by 8 bases, with 12 bases between them. Per germline, CDR1 SGHVS and CDR2 FQNEAQ. The CDR3 contains 12 residues. CDR3 bases: TGTGCCAGCAGCCCACAGCAGGGGGAAGCTTTCTTT. This codes for CASSPQQGEAFF.

The CDR3 sequence: CASSQDLRGGRRDTQYF. The CDR3 DNA sequence: TGTGCCAGCAGCCAAGATCTCAGGGGAGGGAGACGTGATACGCAGTATTTT. The chain recombines TRBV14 with TRBJ2-3; a weak D match, TRBD2 (7 bases). Germline values: CDR1 SGHDN, CDR2 FVKESK. This CDR3 comprises 17 residues. Trimming left V 0 bases short and J 6 bases short, with 19 bases between.

This clonotype turned up a few times. This chain uses TRBV29-1 with TRBJ2-2; D possibly corresponds to TRBD1 (5 bases). Germline assignment: CDR1 SQVTM and CDR2 ANQGSEA. This CDR3 has 13 amino acids. Trimming took off 3 bases at V and 5 bases at J, with 10 bases between the two ends. This CDR3 is CSVEDQGTGELFF. CDR3 nucleotides: TGCAGCGTTGAGGATCAGGGAACCGGGGAGCTGTTTTTT.

The chain links TRBV28 to TRBJ2-7; no definite D call. This CDR3 has 11 amino acids. Germline values: CDR1 MDHEN, CDR2 SYDVKM. The V end was cut by 4 bases, the J end by 6 bases, with 7 bases between. CDR3 sequence reads: CASSSFPEQYF. The CDR3 coding sequence is TGTGCCAGCAGTTCTTTCCCCGAGCAGTACTTC.

The chain carries TRBV6-4 and TRBJ2-1, with 11 bases lining up with TRBD2. The CDR3 extends over 14 amino acids. V lost 6 bases, J lost 6 bases, and 4 bases stayed unmatched. Germline CDR1 reads MRHNA; CDR2 reads SNTAGT. The DNA of the CDR3 is TGTGCCAGCAGCGTGACTAGCGGGGCCAATGAGCAGTTCTTC. It is translated as CASSVTSGANEQFF.

The genes are TRBV9 and TRBJ2-1, with 10 bases aligning to TRBD1. In germline, CDR1 is SGDLS, CDR2 YYNGEE. J gave up 8 bases and V 0 bases, and 5 bases lay outside the gene matches. The length of the CDR3 is 15 residues. The CDR3 DNA follows: TGTGCCAGCAGCGTAGTTGGGACAGGGGACTATGAGCAGTTCTTC. Translation gives CASSVVGTGDYEQFF.

The genes are TRBV20-1 and TRBJ1-3, with D hard to call. The CDR3 contains 12 residues. CDR1 is DFQATT, CDR2 SNEGSKA, per germline (reference sequence). V was trimmed by 6 bases and J by 3 bases, leaving 9 bases between them. The CDR3 sequence is CSARTVGNTIYF. Here the CDR3 DNA reads TGCAGTGCAAGGACGGTTGGAAACACCATATATTTT.

This sequence joins TRBV3-1 and TRBJ2-3, with D hard to call. Germline-derived CDR1 and CDR2 are LGHDT and YNNKEL (reference sequence). This CDR3 spans 14 amino acids. Trimming took off 1 base at V and 5 bases at J, with 10 bases between the two ends. As DNA, the CDR3 is TGTGCCAGCAGCCAAGGGGCTCTTCGAGATACGCAGTATTTT. Residues: CASSQGALRDTQYF.

The genes are TRBV27 and TRBJ2-1; TRBD1 matches 10 bases. Germline CDR1 reads MNHEY; CDR2 reads SMNVEV (reference sequence). There are 16 residues in the CDR3. J lost 7 bases, V lost 5 bases, and 11 bases had no gene match. CDR3 nucleotide sequence: TGTGCCAGCAGTCCCTCCAGACAGGGGGCGCGGAATGAGCAGTTCTTC. Its protein product is CASSPSRQGARNEQFF.

This clonotype was detected only a few times. The chain links TRBV5-5 to TRBJ1-1; D is undetermined. V dropped 0 bases and J dropped 1 base, with 7 bases sitting between them. The CDR3 extends over 14 amino acids. Germline V lookup: CDR1 SGHKS, CDR2 YYEKEE (reference sequence). Here the CDR3 reads CASSLVAGNTEAFF. Written as DNA, the CDR3 is TGTGCCAGCAGCTTGGTCGCAGGGAACACTGAAGCTTTCTTT.

V gene TRBV5-4 combines with J gene TRBJ2-2; D gene uncertain. Germline assignment: CDR1 SGHNT and CDR2 YYREEE (reference sequence). V lost 3 bases and J 2 bases, leaving 17 bases between the germline ends. This CDR3 has 17 residues. CDR3 nucleotides: TGTGCCAGCAGCTATTGGTGGGCAAGCACTAACACCGGGGAGCTGTTTTTT. Translation gives CASSYWWASTNTGELFF.

The chain links TRBV6-6 to TRBJ2-7; maybe TRBD2 (5 bases). Trimming took off 5 bases at V and 6 bases at J, with 11 bases between the two ends. CDR1 and CDR2 from the germline V gene are MNHNY and SVGAGI (reference sequence). The CDR3 runs 12 residues. CDR3 in amino acids: CASSEGPSEQYF. The DNA for the CDR3 is TGTGCCAGCAGTGAGGGCCCCTCCGAGCAGTACTTC.

The chain employs TRBV3-1 and TRBJ2-7; no clear D gene. V lost 1 base, J lost 9 bases, and 7 bases lay in between. This CDR3 is built from 11 residues. Germline loops: CDR1 LGHDT, CDR2 YNNKEL (reference sequence). The CDR3 DNA reads as TGTGCCAGCAGCCAAGGAACCGGGCAGTACTTC. Its translation: CASSQGTGQYF.